The source of this T cell receptor beta chain is a study of CD8+ T cells in alopecia areata. Study-wide background: Scoring of treated patients' severity used the percentage of affected scalp area.

As for treatment: oral pan-JAK inhibitor, 5-10 mg twice daily. Patients with alopecia areata provided lesional scalp punch biopsies as well as peripheral blood. The CDR3 contains 13 residues. Germline loops: CDR1 SQVTM, CDR2 ANQGSEA. V shed 4 bases, J shed 14 bases, and the junction held 12 bases outside the gene matches. Following extraction, RNA underwent reverse transcription to cDNA, which served as the sequencing template. Only in-frame clones appear in the TCRdb table, and some are missing; sequencing was by immunoSEQ multiplex PCR. Of about 200,000 clones listed, under 40% are singletons. The sequencing here drew on CD4+ T cells sorted from blood, taken between weeks 30 and 35, from a patient treated with tofacitinib. J is TRBJ2-3 and V is TRBV29-1, with TRBD2 identical over 10 bases. This clonotype was obtained from a human donor with alopecia areata. The CDR3 here is CSVVGTSGTVAYF. The CDR3, as DNA: TGCAGCGTTGTCGGTACTAGCGGGACTGTCGCGTATTTT.